These T cell receptor beta chains were read from a single sample in a study of CD8+CD57+ T cells in acquired aplastic anemia. TCRdb independently ran MiXCR on the reads; one entry per CDR3 protein. Of about 180,000 distinct CDR3 sequences listed, about half are singletons. Sequenced: sorted CD4+, CD8+, or CD8+CD57+ T cells (not recorded which) from PBMCs. The source of these receptors is a human donor with aplastic anemia. Each CDR3 is given with its conserved first and last residue. D genes are given only for firm matches. Only some rows state a clone size, as once, few, many or a class for expanded clones.

D gene,J gene,V gene,clone size,CDR3 DNA,CDR3 protein
TRBD2,TRBJ2-5,TRBV11-1,.,TGTGCCAGCAGCTTAGGGACTAGCGGGGGCAGCCATAAGAAAGAGACCCAGTACTTC,CASSLGTSGGSHKKETQYF
.,TRBJ1-6,TRBV2,.,TGTGCCAGCAGTGAGCAGAGCTCCTATAATTCACCCCTCCACTTT,CASSEQSSYNSPLHF
TRBD1,TRBJ1-2,TRBV9,.,TGTGCCAGCAGCGGCCGGGACAGGGAGGGCTACACCTTC,CASSGRDREGYTF
TRBD1,TRBJ1-4,TRBV20-1,many,TGCAGTGCTAGAGAGCCAGGGGGCTGGGAAAAACTGTTTTTT,CSAREPGGWEKLFF
.,TRBJ1-5,TRBV7-2,.,TGTGCCAGCAGCTTAGGGGCTCAGCCCCAGCATTTT,CASSLGAQPQHF
TRBD1,TRBJ1-1,TRBV15,.,TGTGCCACCAGCCGAACGGGACAGGGACGGAGCGCTGAAGCTTTCTTT,CATSRTGQGRSAEAFF
.,TRBJ2-7,TRBV5-1,many,TGCGCCAGCAGCGACGGGGCCTACGAGCAGTACTTC,CASSDGAYEQYF
TRBD2,TRBJ2-1,TRBV20-1,.,TGCAGTGCTAGAGATCCTAGCGGGAGGCATTTTGACAATGAGCAGTTCTTC,CSARDPSGRHFDNEQFF
.,TRBJ1-1,TRBV29-1,.,TGCAGCGCCGGAGGCGGGTTAGGCTACACTGAAGCTTTCTTT,CSAGGGLGYTEAFF
.,TRBJ2-5,TRBV2,.,TGTGCCACCAAGGGGGGCAAAGAGACCCAGTACTTC,CATKGGKETQYF
.,TRBJ1-1,TRBV6-2/TRBV6-3,few,TGTGCCAGCAGAACTGCAGGCCCGCCTTACACTGAAGCTTTCTTT,CASRTAGPPYTEAFF